This record covers a single TCR beta chain. From the germline J gene comes the end of the CDR3, since the read stops 3 residues before it. This specimen belongs to a study of Tregs in tolerant kidney transplant recipients. The trim removed 5 bases at V and 6 bases at J, leaving 10 bases unmatched. Germline values: CDR1 LNHDA, CDR2 SQIVND (reference sequence). The CDR3 covers 14 residues. Here immunoSEQ multiplex PCR was the method, and the copy in TCRdb shows in-frame clones only, minus some. This listing includes roughly 53,000 clones. The clonotype comes from a human donor who received a combined kidney and bone marrow transplant. Source: CD4+ T cells from blood, taken before the transplant. The chain employs TRBV19 and TRBJ2-7; 7 bases agree with TRBD1. Here the CDR3 reads CASSETGALGEQYF. CDR3 DNA (partial): TGTGCCAGTAGTGAAACAGGGGCTTTGGGCGAG.